A selection of T cell receptor beta chains follows, all from one sample in a study of T cells in narcolepsy. The protocol was immunoSEQ multiplex PCR, while the TCRdb copy is restricted to in-frame clones and leaves out a portion. The sample lists roughly 25,000 clones, around 85% seen once, with 1.3% in the top ten. The sample taken for sequencing was CD45RA- memory CD4+ T cells from PBMCs. The receptors derive from a human donor with narcolepsy. CDR3s include the opening cysteine and the closing phenylalanine or tryptophan. Fields, in order: J gene, V gene, D gene, clone size, CDR3 protein, CDR3 DNA. The D gene is left open where the match is weak. Size is omitted from some rows. Given values are once, few, many or a class for expanded clones.

>TRBJ2-7|TRBV7-9|TRBD1|-
CASSRGQLISYEQYF
TGTGCCAGCAGCCGGGGACAGCTAATCTCCTACGAGCAGTACTTC
>TRBJ2-1|TRBV6-1|-|-
CASSEVGDFDEQFF
TGTGCCAGCAGTGAAGTAGGGGACTTCGATGAGCAGTTCTTC
>TRBJ2-3|TRBV7-9|TRBD2|-
CASSGSGRAVFNTDTQYF
TGTGCCAGCAGCGGTAGCGGGAGGGCCGTTTTTAACACAGATACGCAGTATTTT
>TRBJ2-3|TRBV6-1|-|-
CASSELAGVFTDTQYF
TGTGCCAGCAGTGAACTAGCTGGGGTCTTCACAGATACGCAGTATTTT
>TRBJ1-6|TRBV30|TRBD1|-
CAWSAGQDNSPLHF
TGTGCCTGGAGCGCGGGACAGGATAATTCACCCCTCCACTTT
>TRBJ2-7|TRBV7-9|-|-
CASSLSGEVGEQYF
TGTGCCAGCAGCTTAAGTGGGGAGGTCGGCGAGCAGTACTTC
>TRBJ1-1|TRBV7-2|-|once
CASSLMGGGNTEAFF
TGTGCCAGCAGCTTAATGGGGGGGGGTAACACTGAAGCTTTCTTT
>TRBJ2-7|TRBV14|-|few
CASSRDGYSFSEQYF
TGTGCCAGCAGCCGAGATGGGTATAGCTTCTCCGAGCAGTACTTC
>TRBJ2-7|TRBV2|-|-
CASSADGKVSYEQYF
TGTGCCAGCAGTGCTGACGGGAAGGTTTCCTACGAGCAGTACTTC